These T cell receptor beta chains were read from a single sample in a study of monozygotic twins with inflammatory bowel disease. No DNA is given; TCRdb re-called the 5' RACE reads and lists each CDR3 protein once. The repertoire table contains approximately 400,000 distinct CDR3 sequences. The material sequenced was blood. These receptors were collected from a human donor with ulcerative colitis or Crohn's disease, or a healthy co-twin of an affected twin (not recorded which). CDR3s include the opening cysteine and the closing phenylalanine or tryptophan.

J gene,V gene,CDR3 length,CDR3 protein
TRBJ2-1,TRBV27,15,CASQITGAFANEQFF
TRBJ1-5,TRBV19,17,CASSARRGARSNQPQHF
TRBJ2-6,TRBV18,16,CASSPGGGAGANVLTF
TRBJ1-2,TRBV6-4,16,CASSARMGQGTYGYTF
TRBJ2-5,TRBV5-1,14,CASSYQGAGETQYF
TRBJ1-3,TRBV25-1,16,CASSEPGRSLKNTIYF
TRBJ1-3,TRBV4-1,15,CASSQVLGAGNTIYF
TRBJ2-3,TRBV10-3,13,CAISESPTDTQYF
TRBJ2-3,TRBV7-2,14,CASSSTSLTDTQYF
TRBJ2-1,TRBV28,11,CASSLLREQFF
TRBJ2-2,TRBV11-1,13,CASSQRNTGELFF
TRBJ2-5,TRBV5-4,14,CASGSGGSQETQYF
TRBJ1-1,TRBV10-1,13,CASRVARGTEAFF
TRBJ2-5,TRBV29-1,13,CSVNRERGETQYF
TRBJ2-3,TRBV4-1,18,CASSQDLPTGASTDTQYF
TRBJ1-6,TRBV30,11,CAWRGWTNLHF
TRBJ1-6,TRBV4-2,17,CASSQDIWGAYNSPLHF
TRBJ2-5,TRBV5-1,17,CASSKGLAGPGTETQYF
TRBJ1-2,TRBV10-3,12,CAISGGEGGYTF
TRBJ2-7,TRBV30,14,CAWDPAVGTYEQYF
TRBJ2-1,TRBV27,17,CASSPSPRLGIDNEQFF
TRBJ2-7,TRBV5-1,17,CASSTRPPGLETYEQYF
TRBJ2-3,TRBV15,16,CATSRDWDLSTDTQYF
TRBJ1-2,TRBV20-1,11,CSPPGVNGYTF
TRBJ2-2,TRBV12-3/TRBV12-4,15,CASSLLDRNTGELFF
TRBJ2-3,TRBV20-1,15,CSARLAGGRGDTQYF
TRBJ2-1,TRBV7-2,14,CASSADVGYNEQFF
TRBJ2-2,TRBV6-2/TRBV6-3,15,CASSYMGKPTGELFF
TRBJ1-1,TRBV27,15,CASSLSGHRVTEAFF
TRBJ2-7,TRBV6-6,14,CASTPGTSAYEQYF
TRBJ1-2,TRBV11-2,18,CASSLEGAGRRRSYGYTF
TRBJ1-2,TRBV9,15,CASSVTHLTGSGYTF
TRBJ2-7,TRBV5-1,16,CASSPLSSGVSYEQYF
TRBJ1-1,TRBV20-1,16,CSARTRGRGANTEAFF
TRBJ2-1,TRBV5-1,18,CASSLEPLAGLRYNEQFF
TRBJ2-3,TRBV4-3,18,CASSPLPPTSGGTDTQYF
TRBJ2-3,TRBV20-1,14,CSAGGGGVTDTQYF